The present T cell receptor beta chain was sequenced within a study of blood T cell repertoires in COVID-19. The data were produced by immunoSEQ multiplex PCR, yet TCRdb's version contains in-frame clones alone and is incomplete. The sample yields under 350,000 clones, roughly four fifths seen once. Germline V gene sequence: CDR1 SEHNR, CDR2 FQNEAQ (reference sequence). V dropped 3 bases and J dropped 2; count of bases not matched to a gene: 5. The CDR3 is 15 residues long. This receptor was identified in a woman in her forties or fifties who had recovered from COVID-19. This chain joins TRBV7-9 and TRBJ2-5, with 8 bases identical to TRBD1. The sample was peripheral blood. The CDR3 spells CASSFPTGGQETQYF. Here the CDR3 DNA reads TGTGCCAGCAGCTTCCCAACAGGGGGGCAAGAGACCCAGTACTTC.